This entry features one TCR beta chain sequence. Its antigen is as yet unknown. V trimming: 4 bases; J trimming: 4 bases; junction bases outside the gene matches: 7. The CDR3 has 13 residues. Per germline, CDR1 DFQATT and CDR2 SNEGSKA (reference sequence). Sample-barcoded 5' priming and a J-beta primer mix drove a second PCR of roughly 6 to 12 cycles. The template-switch adaptor, which had 12 random nucleotides, put a tag on each cDNA molecule. TCRdb recomputed calls from the 5' RACE reads with MiXCR, one row per CDR3 protein. The table shows about 1.6 million distinct CDR3 sequences, with 30% to 40% occurring only once. These data come from a study of blood T cells in healthy people across ages. Study context: About one barcoded beta molecule was captured per two T cells (by template switching). Broader study findings: Older age went with lower TCR beta diversity per million T cells, in a roughly linear way. Shifts in expanded clonotypes may have been confounded by donor CMV status, which was unknown.

The V and J genes are TRBV20-1 and TRBJ2-7; 7 bases are a match to TRBD2. This sequence was found in a woman aged 30 to 39 in good health. Sequenced input: blood. Here the CDR3 DNA reads TGCAGTGCTACCGGGACTACTGAATACGAGCAGTACTTC. This translates into CSATGTTEYEQYF.